Below are 9 T cell receptor beta chains sequenced from a single sample in a study of T cells after yellow fever vaccination. TCRdb ran MiXCR on the 5' RACE reads and lists one entry per CDR3 protein. The data show 100,000 to 150,000 distinct CDR3 sequences, roughly 15% seen once. The material was CD8+ T cells sorted from PBMCs, obtained 5 days after the yellow fever booster vaccination. These receptors came from a man aged 18 to 30 who received the YFV17D yellow fever vaccine.

The genes are TRBV20-1 and TRBJ2-7; D is ambiguous. CDR1 and CDR2 (germline): DFQATT, SNEGSKA (reference sequence). This CDR3 has 13 amino acids. Between the trimmed V and J ends, which lost 3 bases and 5 bases, there was a span of 14 bases. The CDR3 here is CSARTPDENEQYV. Written as DNA, the CDR3 is TGCAGTGCTAGGACACCCGATGAGAACGAGCAGTACGTC.

This clonotype was detected a few times. J is TRBJ1-1 and V is TRBV5-1; D remains unclear. CDR1 SGHRS and CDR2 YFSETQ come from the germline V gene. The V gene lost 0 bases and the J gene lost 8 bases, with 11 bases spanning the gap. This CDR3 has 13 amino acids. CDR3 in amino acids: CASSLEPLTEAFF. The CDR3 nucleotides are TGCGCCAGCAGCTTGGAACCTCTCACCGAAGCTTTCTTT.

The chain joins TRBV29-1 to TRBJ1-2, with D perhaps matching TRBD1 (5 bases). Germline CDR1 is SQVTM and CDR2 is ANQGSEA. The CDR3 has 13 residues. The V end lost 7 bases, the J end lost 7 bases, and 19 bases lay between the germline ends. The CDR3 reads CSAPDSQGSGYTF. CDR3 nucleotide sequence: TGCAGCGCGCCCGACAGTCAAGGCTCTGGCTACACCTTC.

This clonotype was seen more than once but under ten times. The CDR3 spells CASSQEGGWDGYTF. The CDR3 DNA reads as TGCGCCAGCAGCCAAGAAGGGGGATGGGACGGCTACACCTTC. The genes are TRBV4-1 and TRBJ1-2, with TRBD1 as a possible D gene (6 bases). CDR1 MGHRA and CDR2 YSYEKL come from the germline V gene. CDR3 size: 14 residues. Trimming took off 0 bases at V and 8 bases at J, with 13 bases between the two ends.

Many counts were recorded for this clonotype. V is TRBV12-3 or TRBV12-4 and J is TRBJ1-2, with 7 bases fitting TRBD1. J was trimmed by 8 bases and V by 2 bases; bases with no gene match: 8. The CDR3 loop spans 14 amino acids. The CDR3 here is CASSLPTGRGGYTF. The CDR3 DNA follows: TGTGCCAGCAGTTTACCGACAGGGCGTGGAGGCTACACCTTC.

This clonotype was observed a handful of times. The gene calls are TRBV12-3 or TRBV12-4 and TRBJ1-2; D possibly corresponds to TRBD1 (5 bases). The CDR3 spans 13 residues. The V end lost 6 bases, the J end lost 4 bases, and 12 bases lay between the germline ends. The CDR3 is CASRMGGGYGYTF. CDR3 DNA: TGTGCCAGCAGGATGGGGGGTGGCTATGGCTACACCTTC.

By sample share, this clonotype is medium-sized (0.01 to 0.1%). CDR3 DNA: TGCGCCAGCAGCCAAGAGACAGGCTCTGGGGCCAACGTCCTGACTTTC. Translated: CASSQETGSGANVLTF. The chain has TRBV4-3 and TRBJ2-6, with a tentative D call TRBD1 (6 bases). The length of the CDR3 is 16 residues. Trimming shortened V by 0 bases and J by 0 bases, and 6 bases separated the two germline ends. In germline, CDR1 is LGHNA, CDR2 YSLEER.

The V gene is TRBV27, the J gene TRBJ2-3; D is unresolved. CDR1 MNHEY and CDR2 SMNVEV come from the germline V gene (reference sequence). Deletions cut 9 bases from V and 6 bases from J, with 13 bases between. This CDR3 spans 12 amino acids. The CDR3 is CASGPTLDTQYF. CDR3 bases: TGTGCCAGTGGACCGACTTTGGATACGCAGTATTTT.

The sample holds a few counts of this clonotype. CDR3 region: CASGLSGTEAFF. CDR3 nucleotide sequence: TGTGCTAGTGGTTTGTCTGGCACTGAAGCTTTCTTT. V usage is TRBV12-5 and J usage is TRBJ1-1; the D is unclear. Per the germline V gene, CDR1 is LGHNT and CDR2 is FRNRAP. The V end lost 2 bases, the J end lost 4 bases, and 5 bases lay between the germline ends. This CDR3 is built from 12 residues.